The clone carrying this T cell receptor beta chain was seen a few times. What it binds is not known. The data are from a study of T cells in Graves' hyperthyroidism and ophthalmopathy. Points from the study as a whole: Classification by a 13 V-J model distinguished ophthalmopathy from stable hyperthyroidism.

Regions amplified from RNA transcripts were the TCR beta CDR3 regions. First-round RT-PCR of the TCR CDR3 relied on the HTBI primer set. TCRdb re-derived calls from the multiplex PCR reads in MiXCR, one entry per CDR3 protein. The table shows 390,000 or so distinct CDR3 sequences, with roughly 14% occurring only once. CDR1 is SGDLS, CDR2 YYNGEE, per germline. The CDR3 is 14 amino acids. V lost 0 bases to trimming and J lost 1 base, with 8 bases between them. Ophthalmopathy cases scored 3 or more on the Clinical Activity Score and 4 or more on NOSPECS grade, with duration below 3 months. For the diagnoses, clinical symptoms, serum thyroxine and TRAb, thyroid ultrasound and orbital computed tomography were used.

Input material: blood. This clonotype was obtained from a man younger than 30 with Graves' ophthalmopathy. The chain is built from TRBV9 and TRBJ2-7; D gene uncertain. DNA for the CDR3: TGTGCCAGCAGCGTAGATCTGGGGTCCTACGAGCAGTACTTC. Translation: CASSVDLGSYEQYF.